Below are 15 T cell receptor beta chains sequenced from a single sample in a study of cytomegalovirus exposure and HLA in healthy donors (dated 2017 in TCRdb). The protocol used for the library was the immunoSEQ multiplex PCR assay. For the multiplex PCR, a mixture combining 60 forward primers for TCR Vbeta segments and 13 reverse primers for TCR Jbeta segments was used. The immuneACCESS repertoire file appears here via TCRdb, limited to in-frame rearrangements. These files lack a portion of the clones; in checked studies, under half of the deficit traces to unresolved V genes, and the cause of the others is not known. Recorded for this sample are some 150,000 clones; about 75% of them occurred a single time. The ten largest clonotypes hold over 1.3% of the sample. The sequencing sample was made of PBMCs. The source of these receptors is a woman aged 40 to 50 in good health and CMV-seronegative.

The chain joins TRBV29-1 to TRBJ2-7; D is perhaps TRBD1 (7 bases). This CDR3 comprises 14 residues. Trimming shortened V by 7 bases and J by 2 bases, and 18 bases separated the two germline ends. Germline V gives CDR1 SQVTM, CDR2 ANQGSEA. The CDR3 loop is CSAPTGEAPYEQYF. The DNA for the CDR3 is TGCAGCGCGCCCACAGGGGAGGCCCCCTACGAGCAGTACTTC.

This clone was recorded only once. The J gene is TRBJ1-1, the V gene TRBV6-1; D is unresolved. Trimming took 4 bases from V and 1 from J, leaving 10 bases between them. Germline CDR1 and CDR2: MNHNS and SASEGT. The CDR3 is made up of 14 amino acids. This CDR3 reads CASSVRKGNTEAFF. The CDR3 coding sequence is TGTGCCAGCAGTGTGCGGAAAGGGAACACTGAAGCTTTCTTT.

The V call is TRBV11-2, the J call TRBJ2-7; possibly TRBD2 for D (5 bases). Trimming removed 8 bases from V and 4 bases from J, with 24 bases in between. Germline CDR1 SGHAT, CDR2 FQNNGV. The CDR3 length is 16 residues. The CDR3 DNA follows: TGTGCCAGCGCGAGCGGCCCCACCTCCTGGGGATACGAGCAGTACTTC. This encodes CASASGPTSWGYEQYF.

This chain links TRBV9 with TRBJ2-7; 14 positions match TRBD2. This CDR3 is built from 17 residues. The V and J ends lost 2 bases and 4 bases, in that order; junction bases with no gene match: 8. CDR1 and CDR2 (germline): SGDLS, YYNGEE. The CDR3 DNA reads TGTGCCAGCAGCGTCGGACTGGGACTAGCGGGAGAATACGAGCAGTACTTC. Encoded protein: CASSVGLGLAGEYEQYF.

As DNA, the CDR3 is TGCGCCAGCAGCTTCGGGACTAGCGGGGGAACTAGCACAGATACGCAGTATTTT. Translated: CASSFGTSGGTSTDTQYF. The V call is TRBV5-1, the J call TRBJ2-3; 14 positions match TRBD2. This CDR3 comprises 18 residues. The V segment lost 2 bases and the J segment 0 bases; nucleotides outside the gene matches: 5. Germline lookup yields CDR1 SGHRS and CDR2 YFSETQ.

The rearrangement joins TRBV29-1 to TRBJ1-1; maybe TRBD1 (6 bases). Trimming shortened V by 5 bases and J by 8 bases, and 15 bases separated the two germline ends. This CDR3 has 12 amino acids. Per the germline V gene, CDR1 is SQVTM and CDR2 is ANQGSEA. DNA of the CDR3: TGCAGCGTTTTGAAGGCAGGGGTAGAAGCTTTCTTT. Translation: CSVLKAGVEAFF.

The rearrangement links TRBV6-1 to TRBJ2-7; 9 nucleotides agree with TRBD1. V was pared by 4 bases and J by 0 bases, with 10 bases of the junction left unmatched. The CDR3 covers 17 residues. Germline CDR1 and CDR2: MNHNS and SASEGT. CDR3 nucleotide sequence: TGTGCCAGCAGTGCCGTAAGCCTGGGACAGGGCTCCTACGAGCAGTACTTC. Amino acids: CASSAVSLGQGSYEQYF.

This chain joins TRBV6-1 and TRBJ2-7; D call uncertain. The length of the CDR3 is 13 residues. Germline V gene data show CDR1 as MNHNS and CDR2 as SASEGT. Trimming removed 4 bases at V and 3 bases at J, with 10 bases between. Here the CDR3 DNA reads TGTGCCAGCAGTGTTACTGAGAACTACGAGCAGTACTTC. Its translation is CASSVTENYEQYF.

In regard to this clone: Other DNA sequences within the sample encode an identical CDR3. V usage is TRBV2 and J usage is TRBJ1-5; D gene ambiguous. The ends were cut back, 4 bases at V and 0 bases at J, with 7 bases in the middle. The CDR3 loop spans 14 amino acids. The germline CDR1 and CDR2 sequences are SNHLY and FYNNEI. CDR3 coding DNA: TGTGCCAGCAGTGGTGACTCTAGCAATCAGCCCCAGCATTTT. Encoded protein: CASSGDSSNQPQHF.

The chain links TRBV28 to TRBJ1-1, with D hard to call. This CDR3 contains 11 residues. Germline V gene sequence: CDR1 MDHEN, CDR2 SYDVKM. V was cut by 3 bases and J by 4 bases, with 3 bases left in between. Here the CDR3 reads CASSLSTEAFF. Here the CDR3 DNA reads TGTGCCAGCAGTTTGAGCACTGAAGCTTTCTTT.

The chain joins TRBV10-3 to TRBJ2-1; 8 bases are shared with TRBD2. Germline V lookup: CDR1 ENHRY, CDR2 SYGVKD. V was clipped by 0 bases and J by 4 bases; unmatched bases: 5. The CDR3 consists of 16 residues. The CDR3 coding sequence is TGTGCCATCAGTGAGTCGTATAGCGGGGATTACAATGAGCAGTTCTTC. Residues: CAISESYSGDYNEQFF.

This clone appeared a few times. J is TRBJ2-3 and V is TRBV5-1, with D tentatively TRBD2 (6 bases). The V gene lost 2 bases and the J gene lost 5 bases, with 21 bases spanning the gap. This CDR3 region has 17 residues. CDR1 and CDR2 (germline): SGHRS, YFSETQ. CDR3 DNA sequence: TGCGCCAGCAGCTTTGGGACTGCCATGATTGGGAGAGATACGCAGTATTTT. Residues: CASSFGTAMIGRDTQYF.

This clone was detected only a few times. CDR3 DNA: TGCAGCGTCCTCGAGTCCGGAGAAGAAGCTTTCTTT. It encodes CSVLESGEEAFF. This rearrangement joins TRBV29-1 to TRBJ1-1, with D uncertain. Germline V gives CDR1 SQVTM, CDR2 ANQGSEA. The CDR3 runs 12 residues. The V gene lost 6 bases and the J gene lost 8 bases, with 16 bases spanning the gap.

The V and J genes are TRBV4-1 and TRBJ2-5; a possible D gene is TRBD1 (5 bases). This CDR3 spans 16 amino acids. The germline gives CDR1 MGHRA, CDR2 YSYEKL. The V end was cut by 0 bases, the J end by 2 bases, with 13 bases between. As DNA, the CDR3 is TGCGCCAGCAGCCAAGATCTTTTGGGGCCACAAGAGACCCAGTACTTC. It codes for CASSQDLLGPQETQYF.

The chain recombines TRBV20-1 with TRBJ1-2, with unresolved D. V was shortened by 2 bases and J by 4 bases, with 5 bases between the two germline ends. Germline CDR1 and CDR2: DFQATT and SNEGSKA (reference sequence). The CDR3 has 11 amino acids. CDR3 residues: CSARISYGYTF. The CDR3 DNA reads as TGCAGTGCTAGAATCAGCTATGGCTACACCTTC.